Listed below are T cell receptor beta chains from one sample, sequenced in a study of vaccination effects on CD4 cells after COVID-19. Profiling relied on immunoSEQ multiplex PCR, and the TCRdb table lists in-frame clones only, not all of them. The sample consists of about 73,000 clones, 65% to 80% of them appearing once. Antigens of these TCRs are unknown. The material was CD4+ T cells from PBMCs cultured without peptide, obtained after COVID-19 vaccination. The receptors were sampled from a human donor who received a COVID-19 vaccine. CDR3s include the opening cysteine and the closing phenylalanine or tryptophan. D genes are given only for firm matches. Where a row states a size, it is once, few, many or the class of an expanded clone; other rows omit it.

TGTGCCAGCAGCTTGGACAGGGTGGCTGAAGCTTTCTTT	CASSLDRVAEAFF	TRBJ1-1	TRBV5-8	NA	NA	13
TGTGCCAGCAGCTCCCAGGTTCCTAATGAAAAACTGTTTTTT	CASSSQVPNEKLFF	TRBJ1-4	TRBV3-1/TRBV3-2	once	NA	14
TGTGCCAGCAGCCCACTCGGGACTAGCGGGGGGGAGTCCTACAATGAGCAGTTCTTC	CASSPLGTSGGESYNEQFF	TRBJ2-1	TRBV3-1/TRBV3-2	NA	TRBD2	19
TGTGCCAGCAGTTCCCACAGGGAAGCTTTCTTT	CASSSHREAFF	TRBJ1-1	TRBV12-3/TRBV12-4	few	NA	11
TGTGCCAGTAGTATCGGGGGGAGGAAAGACCAGTACTTC	CASSIGGRKDQYF	TRBJ2-5	TRBV19	NA	TRBD2	13
TGCAGCGTTGATGGGGGTTGGGATACGCAGTATTTT	CSVDGGWDTQYF	TRBJ2-3	TRBV29-1	NA	NA	12
TGTGCCAGCAGTTCAGGGATGTCAGCCGATTGGCCCCAGCATTTT	CASSSGMSADWPQHF	TRBJ1-5	TRBV11-2	NA	NA	15
TGTGCCAGCAGTTACAGTCAAAACTATGGCTACACCTTC	CASSYSQNYGYTF	TRBJ1-2	TRBV6-5	NA	NA	13
TGTGCCAGCAGTGCGGACGGCCACACAGATACGCAGTATTTT	CASSADGHTDTQYF	TRBJ2-3	TRBV2	NA	NA	14
TGTGCCAGCAGTCGGGACCGCGCCGGGTTGGCTTTCTTT	CASSRDRAGLAFF	TRBJ1-1	TRBV4-2	NA	NA	13
TGTGCCAGCAGTTATCCCAGGACCCATCAGCCCCAGCATTTT	CASSYPRTHQPQHF	TRBJ1-5	TRBV6-2/TRBV6-3	NA	NA	14
TGCGCCAGCAGCCAAGGGGCCAGTAGCACAGATACGCAGTATTTT	CASSQGASSTDTQYF	TRBJ2-3	TRBV4-1	NA	NA	15
TGTGCCAGCAGCCAACAGGGTAATTATCAGCCCCAGCATTTT	CASSQQGNYQPQHF	TRBJ1-5	TRBV7-2	NA	NA	14
TGTGCCAGCAGCAAGTATAGCGGGGGGACTCCAGGTAGCTACAATGAGCAGTTCTTC	CASSKYSGGTPGSYNEQFF	TRBJ2-1	TRBV9	NA	TRBD2	19
TGTGCCAGCAGCCTCTCGGGACTAGCGGGGGGATTCACCGGGGAGCTGTTTTTT	CASSLSGLAGGFTGELFF	TRBJ2-2	TRBV11-3	NA	TRBD2	18
TGTGCCAGCAGTTTATCGACCCTCTGGAGCACTGAAGCTTTCTTT	CASSLSTLWSTEAFF	TRBJ1-1	TRBV27	NA	NA	15
TGTGCCAGCAGTTCGGGACAGGGTAGTCAGCCCCAGCATTTT	CASSSGQGSQPQHF	TRBJ1-5	TRBV27	NA	TRBD1	14
TGCGCCAGTGGGACGGGATACTTTGAAGCTTTCTTT	CASGTGYFEAFF	TRBJ1-1	TRBV10-2	NA	NA	12
TGTGCCACCAGCATTCCAGGTAACCCTGAAGCTTTCTTT	CATSIPGNPEAFF	TRBJ1-1	TRBV15	few	NA	13
TGCGCCAGCAGCTTGTTTCGGGCCCAAGAGACCCAGTACTTC	CASSLFRAQETQYF	TRBJ2-5	TRBV5-1	NA	NA	14
TGTGCCAGCAGTTTACTACACCTGGGCACTGAAGCTTTCTTT	CASSLLHLGTEAFF	TRBJ1-1	TRBV27	NA	NA	14
TGTGCCAGCAGCTTAGGAGGGCCCGGGGACATTCAGTACTTC	CASSLGGPGDIQYF	TRBJ2-4	TRBV13	NA	NA	14
TGCGCCAGCAGCCAAGTGGACATGGGGTTAAGCTCCTATAATTCACCCCTCCACTTT	CASSQVDMGLSSYNSPLHF	TRBJ1-6	TRBV4-1	NA	NA	19
TGTGCCAGCAGTTGGGGTCGGGGGACACAGTACTTC	CASSWGRGTQYF	TRBJ2-5	TRBV5-6	NA	NA	12
TGTGCCAGCAGTTACTCCCCGACAGGATTCTATGGCTACACCTTC	CASSYSPTGFYGYTF	TRBJ1-2	TRBV6-5	few	NA	15
TGTGCCAGCAGCTTAGGAGGGACAGGGATTGGGAAGACCCAGTACTTC	CASSLGGTGIGKTQYF	TRBJ2-5	TRBV7-2	many	TRBD1	16
TGTGCCAGTAGGGATCCGGGGCGCAAAAACATTCAGTACTTC	CASRDPGRKNIQYF	TRBJ2-4	TRBV19	NA	NA	14
TGTGCCAGCAGCCAAGATTGGAGACCTTGGACCAATGAGCAGTTCTTC	CASSQDWRPWTNEQFF	TRBJ2-1	TRBV4-2	few	NA	16
TGTGCCAGCGCGACAGGGACTAATGAAAAACTGTTTTTT	CASATGTNEKLFF	TRBJ1-4	TRBV12-3/TRBV12-4	NA	TRBD1	13
TGTGCCAGCAGTTACTCTAAAGCAACTAATGAAAAACTGTTTTTT	CASSYSKATNEKLFF	TRBJ1-4	TRBV6-6	NA	NA	15
TGTGCCAGCAGCCAGCAAAGGGGGCAGGTCTATGGCTACACCTTC	CASSQQRGQVYGYTF	TRBJ1-2	TRBV7-2	NA	TRBD1	15
TGTGCCACCAGTGATCCGAACAGGGCAGGAAACACCATATATTTT	CATSDPNRAGNTIYF	TRBJ1-3	TRBV24-1	few	NA	15
TGTGCCAGCCGCCGGGACAGGGGTGATTCACCCCTCCACTTT	CASRRDRGDSPLHF	TRBJ1-6	TRBV6-5	NA	TRBD1	14
TGTGCCAGCAGCCGGGACAGACCCTCTGGGGCCAACGTCCTGACTTTC	CASSRDRPSGANVLTF	TRBJ2-6	TRBV5-8	NA	TRBD1	16
TGTGCCAGCAGCCCGGATGGGGGGACAGGGGGCACCACCGGGGAGCTGTTTTTT	CASSPDGGTGGTTGELFF	TRBJ2-2	TRBV5-4	NA	TRBD1	18
TGTGCCACCAGTGACCTAACAGGGGAAGGGGAGCTGTTTTTT	CATSDLTGEGELFF	TRBJ2-2	TRBV24-1	once	TRBD1	14
TGTGCCAGCAGCTTAAGGACAGGTGGGGGAAGCGGGGAGCTGTTTTTT	CASSLRTGGGSGELFF	TRBJ2-2	TRBV7-2	NA	TRBD1	16
TGTGCCAGCTCATCGGACAGGGAGAACACTGAAGCTTTCTTT	CASSSDRENTEAFF	TRBJ1-1	TRBV18	NA	TRBD1	14